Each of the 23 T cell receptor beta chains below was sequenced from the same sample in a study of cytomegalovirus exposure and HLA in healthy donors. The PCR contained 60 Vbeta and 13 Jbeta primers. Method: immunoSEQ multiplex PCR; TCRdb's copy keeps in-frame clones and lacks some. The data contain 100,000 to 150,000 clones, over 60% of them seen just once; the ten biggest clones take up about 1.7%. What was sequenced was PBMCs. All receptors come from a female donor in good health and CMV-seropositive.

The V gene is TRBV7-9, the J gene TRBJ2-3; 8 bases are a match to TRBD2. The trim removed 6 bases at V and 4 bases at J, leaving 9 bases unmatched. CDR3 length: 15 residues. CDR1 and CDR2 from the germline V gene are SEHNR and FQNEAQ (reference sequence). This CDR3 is CASSLRREASDTQYF. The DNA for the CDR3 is TGTGCCAGCAGTTTGAGGCGGGAGGCGTCAGATACGCAGTATTTT.

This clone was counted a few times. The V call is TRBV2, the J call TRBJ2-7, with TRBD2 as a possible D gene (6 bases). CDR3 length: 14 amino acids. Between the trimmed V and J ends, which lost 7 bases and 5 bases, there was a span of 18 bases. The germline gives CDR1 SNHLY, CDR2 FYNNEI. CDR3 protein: CASKGWRDSDEQYF. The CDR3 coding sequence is TGTGCCAGCAAAGGGTGGCGGGATTCCGACGAGCAGTACTTC.

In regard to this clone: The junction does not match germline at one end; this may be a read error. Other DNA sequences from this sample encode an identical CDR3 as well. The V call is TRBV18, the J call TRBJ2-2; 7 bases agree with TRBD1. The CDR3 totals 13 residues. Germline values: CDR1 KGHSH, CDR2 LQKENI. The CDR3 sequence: CASSLTGDGELFF. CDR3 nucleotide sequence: TGTGCCAGCTCTCTAACAGGGGACGGGGAGTTGTTTTTT.

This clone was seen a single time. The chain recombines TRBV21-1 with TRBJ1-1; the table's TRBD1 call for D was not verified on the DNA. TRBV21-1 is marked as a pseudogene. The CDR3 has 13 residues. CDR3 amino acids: CASSKVPQTEAFF. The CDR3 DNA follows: TGTGCCAGCAGCAAAGTCCCACAGACTGAAGCTTTCTTT.

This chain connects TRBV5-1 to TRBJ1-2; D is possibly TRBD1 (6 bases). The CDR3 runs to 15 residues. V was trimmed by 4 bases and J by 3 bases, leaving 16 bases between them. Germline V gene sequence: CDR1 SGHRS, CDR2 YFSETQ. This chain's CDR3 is CASSHTGSSDYGYTF. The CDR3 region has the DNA TGCGCCAGCAGCCACACAGGGTCCTCGGACTATGGCTACACCTTC.

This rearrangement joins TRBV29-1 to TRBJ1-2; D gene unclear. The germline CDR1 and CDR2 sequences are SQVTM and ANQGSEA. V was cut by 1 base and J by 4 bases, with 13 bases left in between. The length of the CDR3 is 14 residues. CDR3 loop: CSVEGQAATYGYTF. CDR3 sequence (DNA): TGCAGCGTTGAAGGGCAGGCCGCGACCTATGGCTACACCTTC.

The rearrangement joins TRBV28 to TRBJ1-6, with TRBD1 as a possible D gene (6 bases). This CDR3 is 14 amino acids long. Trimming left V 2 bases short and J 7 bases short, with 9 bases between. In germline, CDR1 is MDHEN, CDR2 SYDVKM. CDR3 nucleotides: TGTGCCAGCAGTTTAATCCAGGGGAATTCACCCCTCCACTTT. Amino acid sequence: CASSLIQGNSPLHF.

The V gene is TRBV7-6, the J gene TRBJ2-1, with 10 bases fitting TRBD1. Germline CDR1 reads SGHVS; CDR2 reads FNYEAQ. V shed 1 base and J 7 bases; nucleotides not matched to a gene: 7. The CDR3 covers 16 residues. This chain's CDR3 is CASSLGPTGGFNEQFF. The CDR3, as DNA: TGTGCCAGCAGCTTAGGTCCGACAGGGGGCTTTAATGAGCAGTTCTTC.

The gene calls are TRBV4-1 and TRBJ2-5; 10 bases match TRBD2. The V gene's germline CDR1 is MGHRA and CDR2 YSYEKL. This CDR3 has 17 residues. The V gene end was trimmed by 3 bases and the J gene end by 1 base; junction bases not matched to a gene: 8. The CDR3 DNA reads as TGCGCCAGCAGCCAGCTAAGCGGGGGGGTTTCCCAAGAGACCCAGTACTTC. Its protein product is CASSQLSGGVSQETQYF.

In DNA, the CDR3 is TGTGCCAGCAGTTCCCCGACTAGCGGGAGCTCCTACGAGCAGTACTTC. It yields the protein CASSSPTSGSSYEQYF. The rearrangement joins TRBV6-5 to TRBJ2-7, with TRBD2 identical over 12 bases. Germline V lookup: CDR1 MNHEY, CDR2 SVGAGI. The CDR3 is 16 amino acids. V shed 4 bases, J shed 0 bases, and the junction held 4 bases outside the gene matches.

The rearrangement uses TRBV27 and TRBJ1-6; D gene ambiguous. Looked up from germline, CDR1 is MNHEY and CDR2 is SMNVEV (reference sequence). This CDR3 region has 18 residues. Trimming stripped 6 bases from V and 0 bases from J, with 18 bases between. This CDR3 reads CASSRAPPGSSYNSPLHF. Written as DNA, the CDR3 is TGTGCCAGCAGCAGAGCACCCCCGGGGAGCTCCTATAATTCACCCCTCCACTTT.

CDR3 in DNA: TGTGCCAGCAGTCATACAGGGTGGGATGGCTACACCTTC. Protein product: CASSHTGWDGYTF. The chain combines TRBV6-1 with TRBJ1-2; D may be TRBD1 (6 bases). V was shortened by 5 bases and J by 6 bases, with 13 bases between the two germline ends. There are 13 residues in the CDR3. The germline V gene encodes CDR1 MNHNS and CDR2 SASEGT.

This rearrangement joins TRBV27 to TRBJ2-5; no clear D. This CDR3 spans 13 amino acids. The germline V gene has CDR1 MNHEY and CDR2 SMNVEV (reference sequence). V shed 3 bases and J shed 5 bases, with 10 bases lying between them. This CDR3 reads CASSFKRGETQYF. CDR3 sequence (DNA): TGTGCCAGCAGTTTTAAGCGTGGGGAGACCCAGTACTTC.

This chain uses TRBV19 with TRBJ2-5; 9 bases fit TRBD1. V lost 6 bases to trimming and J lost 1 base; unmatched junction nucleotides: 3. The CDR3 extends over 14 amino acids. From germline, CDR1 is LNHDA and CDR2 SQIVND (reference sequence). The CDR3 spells CASSLTGGQETQYF. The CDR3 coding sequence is TGTGCCAGTAGCCTGACAGGGGGCCAAGAGACCCAGTACTTC.

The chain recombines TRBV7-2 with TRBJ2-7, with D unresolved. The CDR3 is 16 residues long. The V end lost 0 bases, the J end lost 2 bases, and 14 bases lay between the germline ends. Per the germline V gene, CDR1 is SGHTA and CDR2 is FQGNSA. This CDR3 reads CASSLARGGSPYEQYF. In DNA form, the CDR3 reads TGTGCCAGCAGCTTAGCGCGTGGCGGTTCCCCCTACGAGCAGTACTTC.

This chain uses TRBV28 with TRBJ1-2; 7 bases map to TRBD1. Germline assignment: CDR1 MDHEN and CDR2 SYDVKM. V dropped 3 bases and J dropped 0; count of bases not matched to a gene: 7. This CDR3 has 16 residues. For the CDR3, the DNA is TGTGCCAGCAGTTTCCCCGACAGGGACCCTAACTATGGCTACACCTTC. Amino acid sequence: CASSFPDRDPNYGYTF.

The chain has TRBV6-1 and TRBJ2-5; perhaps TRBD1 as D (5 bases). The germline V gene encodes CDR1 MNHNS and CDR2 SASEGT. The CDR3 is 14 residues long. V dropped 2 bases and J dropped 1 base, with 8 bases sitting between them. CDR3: CASSEFQGQETQYF. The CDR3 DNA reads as TGTGCCAGCAGTGAATTTCAGGGCCAAGAGACCCAGTACTTC.

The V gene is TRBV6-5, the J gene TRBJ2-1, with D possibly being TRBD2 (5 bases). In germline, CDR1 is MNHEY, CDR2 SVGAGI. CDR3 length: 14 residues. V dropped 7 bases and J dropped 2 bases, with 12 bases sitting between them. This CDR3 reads CASKSLAPYNEQFF. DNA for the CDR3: TGTGCCAGCAAATCGTTAGCGCCCTACAATGAGCAGTTCTTC.

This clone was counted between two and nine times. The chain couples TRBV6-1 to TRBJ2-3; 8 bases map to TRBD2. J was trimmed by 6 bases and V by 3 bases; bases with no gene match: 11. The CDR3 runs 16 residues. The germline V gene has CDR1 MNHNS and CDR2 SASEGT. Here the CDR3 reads CASSELAGSLSDTQYF. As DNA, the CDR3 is TGTGCCAGCAGTGAGTTAGCGGGGAGTCTGTCGGATACGCAGTATTTT.

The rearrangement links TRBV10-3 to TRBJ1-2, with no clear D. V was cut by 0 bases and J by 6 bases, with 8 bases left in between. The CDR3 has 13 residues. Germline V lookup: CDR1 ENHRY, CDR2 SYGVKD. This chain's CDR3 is CAISESRQDGYTF. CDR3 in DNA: TGTGCCATCAGTGAGTCACGGCAGGATGGCTACACCTTC.

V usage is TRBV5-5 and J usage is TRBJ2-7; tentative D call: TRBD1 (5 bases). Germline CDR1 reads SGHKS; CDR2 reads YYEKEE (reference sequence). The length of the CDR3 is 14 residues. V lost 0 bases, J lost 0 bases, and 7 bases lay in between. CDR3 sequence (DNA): TGTGCCAGCAGCTTGGCAGGGAACTCCTACGAGCAGTACTTC. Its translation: CASSLAGNSYEQYF.

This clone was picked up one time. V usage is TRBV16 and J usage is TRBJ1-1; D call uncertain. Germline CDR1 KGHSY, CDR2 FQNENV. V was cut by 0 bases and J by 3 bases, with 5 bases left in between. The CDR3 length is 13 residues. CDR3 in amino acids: CASSQSPDTEAFF. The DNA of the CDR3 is TGTGCCAGCAGCCAATCCCCCGACACTGAAGCTTTCTTT.

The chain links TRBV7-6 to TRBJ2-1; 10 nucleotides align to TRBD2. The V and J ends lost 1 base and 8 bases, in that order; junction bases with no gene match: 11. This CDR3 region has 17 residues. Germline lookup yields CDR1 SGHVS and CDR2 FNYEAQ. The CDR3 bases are TGTGCCAGCAGCTTAGTTCCGAGCGGGAGGGAAATAGATGAGCAGTTCTTC. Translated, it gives CASSLVPSGREIDEQFF.